This TCR beta chain was retrieved from a study of shared clonotypes between healthy human individuals (dated by TCRdb to the early 2020s). In the study overall: The cohort comprised a couple of women and a few men aged 18 to 49 years. Between about 0.94 and 10 billion PBMCs per donor were obtained by leukapheresis. To estimate repertoire size and how much clonotypes are shared between individuals, the study performed deep sequencing of blood TCR repertoires from five healthy adults. Per donor, three plates each were used for CD4 naive and CD4 memory, two for CD8 naive, and one for CD8 memory. Different laboratories and diverse techniques were used to prepare libraries and sequence TCR repertoires, to increase sequencing depth and limit assay-specific biases. General study outcomes and caveats: Based on pairwise subsampling, the degree of clonotype sharing among donors was expected to be affected by sequencing depth. Compared with non-shared clonotypes, clonotypes shared by all four sorted-subset donors had higher generation probabilities. Estimated clonotype richness was generally larger for naive than for memory subsets. Rarefaction of sorted-subset datasets indicated incomplete sequencing despite the large sequencing depth. Only blood was sampled, and tissue TCR repertoires likely differ from those in blood. The genetic and exposure-history diversity represented was limited by the small number of donors. Across a handful of donors, 4.5% to 6.5% of naive CD4, over 3% of naive CD8, 2% to 2.5% of memory CD4, and approximately 0.42% of memory CD8 clonotypes were shared.

TCR CDR3 regions were amplified from genomic DNA by multiplex PCR using the deep immunoSEQ assay. Extracted genomic DNA from each cell subset was distributed evenly across all wells of several immunoSEQ 96-well plates, and each plate was treated as a replicate. Each replicate PCR for sorted subsets received about 200 ng genomic DNA, equal to about 30,000 T cell genomes. Purified libraries were quantified with a Qubit 3.0 fluorometer, sized on a Bioanalyzer 2100, and re-quantified with the KAPA Library Quantification kit. A separate single-read 150-cycle Illumina NextSeq 550 flow cell was used to sequence each immunoSEQ 96-well plate. The published analysis was carried out like this. Because the immunoSEQ output held only junctional sequences and lacked quality scores, the filtering could not match the filtering applied to full-length reads. To assign V/J genes and CDR3, sequences were annotated using PyIR, a Python wrapper for IgBLAST v1.9, with IMGT germline references. Any read was removed if the V/J assignment was weak (E-value above 1e-6), the CDR3 was missing, or the read contained stop codons, out-of-frame junctions, or ambiguous translated residues. A V3J clonotype was defined by an identical inferred V gene, J gene, and CDR3 amino acid sequence. To compute the percentage overlap between repertoires, the number of shared unique clonotypes was divided by the size of the smaller repertoire. Three approaches were used to assess repertoire richness: RTK rarefaction, the Chao1 estimator, and Recon v2.1 estimates of unobserved clonotypes. Generation probabilities were computed with OLGA for all TCRbeta clonotypes obtained by the gDNA method from four donors. TCRdb obtained this table from immuneACCESS and retained in-frame rearrangements with V and J assigned. These tables miss some clones; where compared with another copy, unresolved V genes account for less than half of the shortfall, and the remainder is unexplained. That table gives V, J and clone size, and the DNA gave D and trimming. The sample records around 1.9 million clones, just under 95% of which are singletons. Clones ranked in the top ten supply around 1.8% of the sample.

CD8 naive samples were CD45RO-negative cells positively selected for CCR7, giving a CD45RA+CCR7+ population that excluded TemRA cells. The donors were healthy, HIV-negative adults who had no recently reported acute infections or vaccinations. Every donor was a Caucasian adult residing in Nashville, Tennessee, USA. Blood was collected by leukapheresis, and PBMCs were isolated by Ficoll-Histopaque density gradient centrifugation and then cryopreserved in liquid nitrogen vapor phase. Analytical flow cytometry was used to check the purity and quantity of every magnetically sorted T cell population. Genomic DNA was isolated from every sorted fraction and measured by UV absorbance on a Nanodrop 2000c. There are 17 amino acids in the CDR3, from cysteine to phenylalanine inclusive. The DNA shown is the 51-base CDR3, in frame from base 1. V sheds 2 bases and J sheds 2 bases, leaving 18 bases between their ends. For CDR1 and CDR2, the germline V gene lists SGHVS and FQNEAQ.

A single count supports this clone. This clone's antigen is unknown. No base quality information exists; no much larger clone differs at one position. The V and J genes are TRBV7-8 and TRBJ2-5; the D gene lacks a confident call. The source of this sequence is a man aged 18 to 35 in good health. Some clones in this sample may be carry-over from other donors' samples. The source material was naive CD8+ T cells from PBMCs. Read against the paper, the sample's cell subset or site label means: CD45RA+CCR7+. The DNA is as follows: TGTGCCAGCAGCTTATTCGCGTGGAGCAGAAATCAAGAGACCCAGTACTTC. Translated, this is CASSLFAWSRNQETQYF.